Described below is a single T cell receptor beta chain sequence and its context. Its antigen is currently unknown. Germline-derived CDR1 and CDR2 are DFQATT and SNEGSKA (reference sequence). Trimming shortened V by 0 bases and J by 2 bases, and 10 bases separated the two germline ends. The CDR3 has 14 residues. These data originate in a study of T cell repertoires in cytomegalovirus infection. At the level of the study: Public TCR beta signatures were indicative of both CMV infection and a matching HLA type. General study findings and limits: Cumulative public TCR beta family frequency identified carriers of CMV plus the relevant HLA. The ex vivo response showed dominance by HLA-C-restricted CMV-specific TCR beta clonotypes.

TCRdb independently ran MiXCR on the reads; one entry per CDR3 protein. The table has around 440,000 distinct CDR3 sequences, approximately 10% seen once. The TCR was taken from a human donor in good health (CMV status not recorded). Some clones in this sample may be carry-over from other donors' samples. Material for sequencing was PBMCs. V and J are TRBV20-1 and TRBJ1-1; D gene ambiguous. In nucleotides, the CDR3 is TGCAGTGCTAGAGATGGGCCGACTAACACTGAAGCTTTCTTT. The encoded protein is CSARDGPTNTEAFF.